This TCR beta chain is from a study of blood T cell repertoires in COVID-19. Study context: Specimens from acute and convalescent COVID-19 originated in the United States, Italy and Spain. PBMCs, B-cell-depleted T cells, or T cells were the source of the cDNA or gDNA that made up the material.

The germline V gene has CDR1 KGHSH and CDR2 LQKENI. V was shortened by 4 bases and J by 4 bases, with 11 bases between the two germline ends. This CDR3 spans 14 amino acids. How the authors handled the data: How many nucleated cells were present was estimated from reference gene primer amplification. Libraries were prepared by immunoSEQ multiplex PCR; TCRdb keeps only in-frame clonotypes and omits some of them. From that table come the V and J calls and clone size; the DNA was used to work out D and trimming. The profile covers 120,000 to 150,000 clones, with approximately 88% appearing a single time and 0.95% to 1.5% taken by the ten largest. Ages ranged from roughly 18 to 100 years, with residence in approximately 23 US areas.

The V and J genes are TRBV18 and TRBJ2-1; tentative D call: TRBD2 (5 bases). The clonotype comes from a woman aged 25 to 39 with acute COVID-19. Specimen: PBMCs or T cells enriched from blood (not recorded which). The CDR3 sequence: CASSRRSGYNEQFF. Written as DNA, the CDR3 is TGTGCCAGCTCACGGCGTTCGGGATACAATGAGCAGTTCTTC. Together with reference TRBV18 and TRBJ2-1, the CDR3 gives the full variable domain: NAGVMQNPRHLVRRRGQEARLRCSPMKGHSHVYWYRQLPEEGLKFMVYLQKENIIDESGMPKERFSAEFPKEGPSILRIQQVVRGDSAAYFCASSRRSGYNEQFFGPGTRLTVL.